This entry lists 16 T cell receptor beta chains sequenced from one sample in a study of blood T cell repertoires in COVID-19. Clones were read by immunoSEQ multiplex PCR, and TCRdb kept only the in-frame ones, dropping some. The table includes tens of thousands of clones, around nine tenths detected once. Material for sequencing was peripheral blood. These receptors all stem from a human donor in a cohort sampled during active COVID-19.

DNA for the CDR3: TGTGCCAGCAGTTACAGGGGATTAAGGGAAGAAAAACTGTTTTTT. Protein product: CASSYRGLREEKLFF. The J gene is TRBJ1-4, the V gene TRBV21-1; the table gives TRBD1 as D, unverified against the DNA. TRBV21-1 is reported as a pseudogene. The CDR3 contains 15 residues.

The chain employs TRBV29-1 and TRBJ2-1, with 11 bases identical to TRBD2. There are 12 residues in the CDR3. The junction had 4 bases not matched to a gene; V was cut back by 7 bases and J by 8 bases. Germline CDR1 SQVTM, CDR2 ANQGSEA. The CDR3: CSGSGGGDEQFF. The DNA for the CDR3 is TGCAGCGGTAGCGGGGGGGGCGATGAGCAGTTCTTC.

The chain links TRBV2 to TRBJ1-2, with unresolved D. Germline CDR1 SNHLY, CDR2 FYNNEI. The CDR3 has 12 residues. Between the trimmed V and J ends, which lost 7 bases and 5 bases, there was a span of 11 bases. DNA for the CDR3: TGTGCCAGCACGATCACACCTTATGGCTACACCTTC. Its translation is CASTITPYGYTF. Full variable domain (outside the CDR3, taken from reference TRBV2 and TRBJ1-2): EPEVTQTPSHQVTQMGQEVILRCVPISNHLYFYWYRQILGQKVEFLVSFYNNEISEKSEIFDDQFSVERPDGSNFTLKIRSTKLEDSAMYFCASTITPYGYTFGSGTRLTVV.

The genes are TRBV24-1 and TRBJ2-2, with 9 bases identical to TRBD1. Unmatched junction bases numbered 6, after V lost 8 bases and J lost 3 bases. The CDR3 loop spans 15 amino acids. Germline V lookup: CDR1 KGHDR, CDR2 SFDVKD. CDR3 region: CATKSTGGDTGELFF. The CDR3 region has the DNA TGTGCCACCAAATCGACAGGGGGGGACACCGGGGAGCTGTTTTTT.

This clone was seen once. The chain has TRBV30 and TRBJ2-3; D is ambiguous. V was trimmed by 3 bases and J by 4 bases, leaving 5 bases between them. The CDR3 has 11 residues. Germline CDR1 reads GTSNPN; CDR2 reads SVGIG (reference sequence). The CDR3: CAWSPADTQYF. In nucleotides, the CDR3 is TGTGCCTGGAGCCCCGCAGATACGCAGTATTTT.

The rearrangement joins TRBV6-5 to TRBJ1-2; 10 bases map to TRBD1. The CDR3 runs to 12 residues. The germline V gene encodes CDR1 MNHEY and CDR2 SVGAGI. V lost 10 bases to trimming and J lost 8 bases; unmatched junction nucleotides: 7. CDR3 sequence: CAIRQGARGYTF. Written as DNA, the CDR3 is TGTGCCATCCGACAGGGGGCGCGGGGCTACACCTTC.

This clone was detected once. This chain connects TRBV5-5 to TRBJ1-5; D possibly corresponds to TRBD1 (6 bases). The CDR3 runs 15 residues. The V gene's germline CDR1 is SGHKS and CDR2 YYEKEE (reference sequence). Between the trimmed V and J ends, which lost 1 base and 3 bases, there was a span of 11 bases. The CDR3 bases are TGTGCCAGCAGCTTGCAGGGGACAAACAATCAGCCCCAGCATTTT. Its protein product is CASSLQGTNNQPQHF.

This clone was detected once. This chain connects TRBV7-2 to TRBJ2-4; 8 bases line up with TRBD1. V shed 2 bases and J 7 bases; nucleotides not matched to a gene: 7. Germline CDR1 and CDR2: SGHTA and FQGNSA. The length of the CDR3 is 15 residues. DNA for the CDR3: TGTGCCAGCAGCTTATACGACAGGGGTTCGAACATTCAGTACTTC. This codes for CASSLYDRGSNIQYF.

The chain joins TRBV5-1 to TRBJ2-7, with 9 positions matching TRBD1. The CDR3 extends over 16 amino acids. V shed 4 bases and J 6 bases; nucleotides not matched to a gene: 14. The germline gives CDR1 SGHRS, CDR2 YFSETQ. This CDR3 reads CASSPFSGTGSGEQYF. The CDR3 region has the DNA TGCGCCAGCAGCCCGTTCTCCGGGACAGGGTCGGGCGAGCAGTACTTC.

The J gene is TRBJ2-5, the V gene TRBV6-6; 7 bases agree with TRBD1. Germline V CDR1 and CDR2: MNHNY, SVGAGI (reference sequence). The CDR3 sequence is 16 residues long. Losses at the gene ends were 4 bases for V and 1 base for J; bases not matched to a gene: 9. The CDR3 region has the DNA TGTGCCAGCAGTTCCCGGCCCGACAGGGCCCAAGAGACCCAGTACTTC. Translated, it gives CASSSRPDRAQETQYF.

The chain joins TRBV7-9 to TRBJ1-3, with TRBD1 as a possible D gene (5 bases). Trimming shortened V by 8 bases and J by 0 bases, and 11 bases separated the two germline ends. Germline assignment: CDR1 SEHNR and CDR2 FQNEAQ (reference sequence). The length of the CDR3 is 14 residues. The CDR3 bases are TGTGCCAGCGCTGTAGGGGTCTCTGGAAACACCATATATTTT. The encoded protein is CASAVGVSGNTIYF.

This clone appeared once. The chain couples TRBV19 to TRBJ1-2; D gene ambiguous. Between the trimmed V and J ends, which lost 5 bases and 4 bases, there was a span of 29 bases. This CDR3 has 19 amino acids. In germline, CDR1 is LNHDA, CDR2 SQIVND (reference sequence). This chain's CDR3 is CASSVRRNLQLYMPYGYTF. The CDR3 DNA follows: TGTGCCAGTAGTGTCAGAAGGAATCTTCAACTATATATGCCCTATGGCTACACCTTC.

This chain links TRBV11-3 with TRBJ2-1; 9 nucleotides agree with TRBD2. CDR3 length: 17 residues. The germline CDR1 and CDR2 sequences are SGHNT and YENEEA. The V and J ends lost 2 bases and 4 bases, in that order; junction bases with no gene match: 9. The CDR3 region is CASSLSLLAGRYNEQFF. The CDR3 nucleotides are TGTGCCAGCAGCTTATCCCTCCTAGCGGGGAGGTACAATGAGCAGTTCTTC.

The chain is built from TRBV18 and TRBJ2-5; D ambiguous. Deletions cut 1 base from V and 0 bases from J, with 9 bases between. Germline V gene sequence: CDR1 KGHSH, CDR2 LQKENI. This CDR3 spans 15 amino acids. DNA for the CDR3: TGTGCCAGCTCACCACGATCCAGGAACCAAGAGACCCAGTACTTC. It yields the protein CASSPRSRNQETQYF.

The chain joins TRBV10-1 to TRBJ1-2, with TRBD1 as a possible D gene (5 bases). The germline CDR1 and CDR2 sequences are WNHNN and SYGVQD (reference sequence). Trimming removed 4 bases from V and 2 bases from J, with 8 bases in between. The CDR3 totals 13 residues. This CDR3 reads CASSAGRNYGYTF. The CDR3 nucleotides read TGCGCCAGCAGTGCAGGGAGGAACTATGGCTACACCTTC.

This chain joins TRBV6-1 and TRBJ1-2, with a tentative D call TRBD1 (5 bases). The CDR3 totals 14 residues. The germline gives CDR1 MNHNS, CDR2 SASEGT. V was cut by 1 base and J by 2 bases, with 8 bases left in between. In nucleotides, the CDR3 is TGTGCCAGCAGTGAAGGGGGCACCAACTATGGCTACACCTTC. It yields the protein CASSEGGTNYGYTF.